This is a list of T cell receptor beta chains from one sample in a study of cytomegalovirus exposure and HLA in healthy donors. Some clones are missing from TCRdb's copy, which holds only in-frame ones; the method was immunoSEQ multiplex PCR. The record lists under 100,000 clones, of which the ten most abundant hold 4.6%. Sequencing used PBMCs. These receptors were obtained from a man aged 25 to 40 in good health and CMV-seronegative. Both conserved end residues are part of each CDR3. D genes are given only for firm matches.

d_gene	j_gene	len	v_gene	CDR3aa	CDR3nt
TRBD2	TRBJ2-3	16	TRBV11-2	CASSFYGRAGTDTQYF	TGTGCCAGCAGCTTTTACGGGAGGGCGGGCACAGATACGCAGTATTTT
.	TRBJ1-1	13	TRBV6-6	CASSIQGGREAFF	TGTGCCAGCAGTATTCAGGGAGGTAGAGAAGCTTTCTTT
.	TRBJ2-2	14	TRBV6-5	CASSWGGNTGELFF	TGTGCCAGCAGTTGGGGCGGTAACACCGGGGAGCTGTTTTTT
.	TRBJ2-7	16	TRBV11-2	CASSPQASISSYEQYF	TGTGCCAGCAGCCCTCAGGCCAGCATCAGCTCCTACGAGCAGTACTTC
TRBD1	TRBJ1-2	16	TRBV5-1	CASSLGTTGVDYGYTF	TGCGCCAGCAGCTTGGGGACAACAGGGGTTGACTATGGCTACACCTTC
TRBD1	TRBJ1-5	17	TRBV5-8	CASSSDRVWDSNQPQHF	TGTGCCAGCAGCTCGGACAGGGTTTGGGATAGCAATCAGCCCCAGCATTTT
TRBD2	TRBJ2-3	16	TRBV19	CASSIGPSGSSDTQYF	TGTGCCAGTAGTATAGGGCCTAGCGGGAGCTCAGATACGCAGTATTTT
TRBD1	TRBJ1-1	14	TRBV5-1	CASSPDRSNTEAFF	TGCGCCAGCAGCCCGGACAGGTCGAACACTGAAGCTTTCTTT
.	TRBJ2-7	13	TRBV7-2	CASSLGRGYEQYF	TGTGCCAGCAGCTTAGGCAGGGGCTACGAGCAGTACTTC
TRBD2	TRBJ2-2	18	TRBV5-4	CASSLAGSASGNTGELFF	TGTGCCAGCAGCTTGGCCGGGTCGGCTAGCGGCAACACCGGGGAGCTGTTTTTT
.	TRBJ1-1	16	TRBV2	CASSDRRGRPATEAFF	TGTGCCAGCAGTGATCGAAGGGGGAGACCAGCCACTGAAGCTTTCTTT
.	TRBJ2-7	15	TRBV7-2	CASNQAGTTTYEQYF	TGTGCCAGCAACCAGGCCGGGACAACCACCTACGAGCAGTACTTC
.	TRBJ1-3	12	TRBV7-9	CASSLNTNTIYF	TGTGCCAGCAGCTTAAACACGAACACCATATATTTT
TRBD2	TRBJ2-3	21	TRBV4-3	CASSQRVAGLAGESSTDTQYF	TGCGCCAGCAGCCAACGGGTAGCGGGACTAGCGGGAGAGTCTAGCACAGATACGCAGTATTTT
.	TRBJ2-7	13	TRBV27	CASSLHGESEQYF	TGTGCCAGCAGTCTTCACGGGGAGTCCGAGCAGTACTTC
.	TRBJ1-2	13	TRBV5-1	CASSAQGNYGYTF	TGCGCCAGCAGCGCCCAGGGAAACTATGGCTACACCTTC
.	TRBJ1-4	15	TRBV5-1	CASSLDGGPEEKLFF	TGCGCCAGCAGCTTGGATGGAGGTCCGGAGGAAAAACTGTTTTTT
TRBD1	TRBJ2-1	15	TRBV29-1	CSVEETTGSYNEQFF	TGCAGCGTTGAAGAAACGACAGGGAGTTACAATGAGCAGTTCTTC
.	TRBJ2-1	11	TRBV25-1	CASIRDNEQFF	TGTGCCAGCATCCGCGACAATGAGCAGTTCTTC
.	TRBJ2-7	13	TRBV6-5	CASKTGGGPEQYF	TGTGCCAGTAAAACGGGAGGGGGCCCCGAGCAGTACTTC
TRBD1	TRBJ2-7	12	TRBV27	CASSGQGPEQYF	TGTGCCAGCAGTGGACAGGGGCCCGAGCAGTACTTC
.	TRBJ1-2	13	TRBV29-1	CSVRTDLNYGYTF	TGCAGCGTTAGGACAGACCTTAACTATGGCTACACCTTC
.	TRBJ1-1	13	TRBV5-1	CASSHQTDTEAFF	TGCGCCAGCAGCCACCAGACAGACACTGAAGCTTTCTTT
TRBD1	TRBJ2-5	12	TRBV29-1	CSGKGTEETQYF	TGCAGCGGGAAAGGGACAGAAGAGACCCAGTACTTC
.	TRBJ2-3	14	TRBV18	CASSLPPGTDTQYF	TGTGCCAGCTCACTACCTCCGGGCACAGATACGCAGTATTTT
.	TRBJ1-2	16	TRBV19	CASSKPYRDNHYGYTF	TGTGCCAGTAGTAAGCCCTACCGGGACAACCACTATGGCTACACCTTC
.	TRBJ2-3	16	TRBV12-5	CASGLDEDIGTDTQYF	TGTGCTAGTGGTTTGGATGAGGACATTGGCACAGATACGCAGTATTTT
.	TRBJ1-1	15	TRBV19	CASSIGQGWNTEAFF	TGTGCCAGTAGTATAGGGCAGGGTTGGAACACTGAAGCTTTCTTT
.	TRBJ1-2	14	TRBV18	CASSPRAPYYGYTF	TGTGCCAGCTCACCACGAGCCCCGTACTATGGCTACACCTTC
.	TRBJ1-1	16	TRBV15	CATSRDRIGRGTEAFF	TGTGCCACCAGCAGAGATCGGATAGGCAGGGGAACTGAAGCTTTCTTT
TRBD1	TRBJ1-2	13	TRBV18	CASSVDRVYGYTF	TGTGCCAGCTCGGTGGACAGGGTCTATGGCTACACCTTC
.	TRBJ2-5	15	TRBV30	CAWSVGAGFQETQYF	TGTGCCTGGAGTGTGGGCGCCGGCTTCCAAGAGACCCAGTACTTC